The subject of this entry is one T cell receptor (beta chain). Its cognate antigen is unknown. The repertoire was sequenced with immunoSEQ multiplex PCR; TCRdb's copy has only in-frame clones and lacks some. The sample lists some 130,000 clones, around four fifths occurring once. The CDR3 loop spans 17 amino acids. The V end was cut by 1 base, the J end by 6 bases, with 21 bases between. Germline CDR1 LNHNV, CDR2 YYDKDF (reference sequence). This sample stems from a study of cytomegalovirus exposure and HLA in healthy donors. Study conclusions and caveats: The tendency of first-cohort TCR clusters to co-occur in the 120 or so validation repertoires was the finding of a later analysis. Cytomegalovirus status was reportedly diagnosed by the classifier with high sensitivity and specificity. A list of about 160 TCR beta chains associated with cytomegalovirus was given.

A roughly 120-subject validation cohort, separate from the approximately 690-subject first cohort, supplied the donors. This sequence originates from a man aged 25 to 45 in good health and CMV-seropositive. The specimen sequenced was PBMCs. This sequence joins TRBV15 and TRBJ1-2; no firm D call. DNA of the CDR3: TGTGCCACCAGCAGAGTAATAAAGGGAGGGAGTTCCGATGGCTACACCTTC. Translation: CATSRVIKGGSSDGYTF.